The rows below give T cell receptor beta chains drawn from one sample of a study of cytomegalovirus exposure and HLA in healthy donors. This table comes from immunoSEQ multiplex PCR, and its TCRdb copy is limited to in-frame clones, with some not included. This table holds 75,000 to 90,000 clones, about 9.4% found once. Sample: PBMCs. These receptor sequences come from a man in his fifties or sixties in good health and CMV-seropositive. Both conserved end residues are part of each CDR3. D genes are given only for firm matches. Clone sizes are given selectively: once, few, many, or a class where the clone is expanded.

>TRBJ2-5|few|TRBV19|-
CASSIRAGGAQETQYF
TGTGCCAGTAGTATTAGGGCTGGGGGGGCGCAGGAGACCCAGTACTTC
>TRBJ2-7|few|TRBV25-1|-
CASGGYDEQYF
TGTGCCAGCGGTGGATACGACGAGCAGTACTTC
>TRBJ2-3|-|TRBV7-9|-
CASSLMGLTDTQYF
TGTGCCAGCAGCTTAATGGGACTCACAGATACGCAGTATTTT
>TRBJ2-5|few|TRBV10-3|-
CAISEGGSGPREETQYF
TGTGCCATCAGTGAGGGGGGTAGCGGCCCCCGAGAAGAGACCCAGTACTTC
>TRBJ1-2|few|TRBV18|-
CASSPFSTGASNFNYGYTF
TGTGCCAGCTCACCTTTCTCGACAGGAGCCTCCAATTTTAATTATGGCTACACCTTC
>TRBJ2-5|-|TRBV28|-
CASTHTQTQYF
TGTGCCAGCACCCATACACAGACCCAGTACTTC
>TRBJ1-6|few|TRBV5-1|-
CASSSREDSPLHF
TGCGCCAGCAGCTCCAGGGAAGATTCACCCCTCCACTTT
>TRBJ1-5|-|TRBV7-2|-
CASSLGATYSNQPQHF
TGTGCCAGCAGCTTAGGGGCAACTTATAGCAATCAGCCCCAGCATTTT
>TRBJ1-1|few|TRBV6-5|TRBD1
CASSARTGGFAEAFF
TGTGCCAGCAGTGCCCGGACAGGGGGCTTCGCTGAAGCTTTCTTT
>TRBJ2-5|-|TRBV7-9|TRBD2
CASSLGTSGMGETQYF
TGTGCCAGCAGCCTTGGGACTAGCGGAATGGGAGAGACCCAGTACTTC
>TRBJ1-5|-|TRBV30|TRBD1
CAWSVPGTGGIFGNQPQHF
TGTGCCTGGAGTGTTCCCGGGACAGGGGGCATTTTTGGCAATCAGCCCCAGCATTTT
>TRBJ1-6|few|TRBV28|-
CASSFRGVTSPLHF
TGTGCCAGCAGTTTTCGGGGGGTCACTTCACCCCTCCACTTT
>TRBJ2-3|few|TRBV5-1|-
CASSLEGAPSTDTQYF
TGCGCCAGCAGCTTGGAAGGGGCCCCGTCCACAGATACGCAGTATTTT
>TRBJ1-1|-|TRBV6-6|-
CASSWGGDGEAFF
TGTGCCAGCAGTTGGGGGGGGGACGGAGAAGCTTTCTTT
>TRBJ1-1|few|TRBV6-1|-
CASSEAYFRAEAFF
TGTGCCAGCAGTGAAGCGTATTTCCGTGCTGAAGCTTTCTTT
>TRBJ1-1|-|TRBV2|TRBD1
CASTPGQGAPEAFF
TGTGCCAGCACTCCGGGACAGGGGGCCCCTGAAGCTTTCTTT
>TRBJ2-7|-|TRBV7-2|-
CASSPRALAGADEQYF
TGTGCCAGCAGCCCTCGGGCATTGGCAGGGGCGGACGAGCAGTACTTC
>TRBJ1-5|few|TRBV5-1|-
CASSLGGFNQPQHF
TGCGCCAGCAGCTTGGGCGGTTTCAATCAGCCCCAGCATTTT
>TRBJ1-1|-|TRBV29-1|TRBD1
CSVWDSVMNTEAFF
TGCAGCGTTTGGGACAGCGTAATGAACACTGAAGCTTTCTTT
>TRBJ2-3|few|TRBV30|TRBD2
CAWSTTSGPGAQYF
TGTGCCTGGAGTACGACTAGCGGCCCTGGGGCGCAGTATTTT
>TRBJ1-5|-|TRBV6-5|-
CASSYSGGNQPQHF
TGTGCCAGCAGTTACTCAGGGGGCAATCAGCCCCAGCATTTT
>TRBJ2-6|-|TRBV19|-
CASSTGSAANVLTF
TGTGCCAGTAGCACAGGGTCGGCGGCCAACGTCCTGACTTTC
>TRBJ2-1|few|TRBV4-1|TRBD2
CASSQGLAENEQFF
TGCGCCAGCAGCCAAGGGCTAGCGGAAAATGAGCAGTTCTTC
>TRBJ2-1|few|TRBV30|TRBD2
CAWRGSAGASEQFF
TGTGCCTGGAGGGGATCCGCGGGAGCGTCTGAGCAGTTCTTC
>TRBJ2-5|few|TRBV6-6|-
CASSRKGPPPQETQYF
TGTGCCAGCAGTAGGAAGGGGCCGCCGCCACAAGAGACCCAGTACTTC
>TRBJ2-1|few|TRBV19|-
CASSGLYDSYNEQFF
TGTGCCAGTAGCGGACTTTACGACTCCTACAATGAGCAGTTCTTC
>TRBJ1-2|-|TRBV5-1|TRBD1
CASSYLQGQQYGYTF
TGCGCCAGCAGCTACCTCCAGGGACAGCAATATGGCTACACCTTC
>TRBJ1-2|few|TRBV7-3|-
CASSLTRSNYGYTF
TGTGCCAGCAGCTTAACCCGTTCTAACTATGGCTACACCTTC
>TRBJ2-5|-|TRBV14|-
CASSQDYKRGETQYF
TGTGCCAGCAGCCAAGACTATAAAAGGGGAGAGACCCAGTACTTC
>TRBJ2-5|-|TRBV11-2|-
CASSLERKGTGDATQYF
TGTGCCAGCAGCTTAGAACGGAAAGGCACGGGGGACGCGACCCAGTACTTC
>TRBJ2-3|-|TRBV11-1|TRBD1
CASSPGTGDRNTQYF
TGTGCCAGCAGCCCCGGGACAGGGGATAGGAATACGCAGTATTTT
>TRBJ2-5|-|TRBV6-5|-
CASSYSRQEETQYF
TGTGCCAGCAGTTACTCGAGACAGGAAGAGACCCAGTACTTC
>TRBJ1-2|few|TRBV5-1|-
CASSSQGWGYTF
TGCGCCAGCAGCTCCCAGGGTTGGGGCTACACCTTC
>TRBJ2-1|-|TRBV6-5|TRBD1
CASKKDRGVYNEQFF
TGTGCCAGCAAAAAGGACAGGGGAGTATACAATGAGCAGTTCTTC
>TRBJ1-5|-|TRBV27|-
CASSLSRSNQPQHF
TGTGCCAGCAGTTTATCCCGGAGCAATCAGCCCCAGCATTTT
>TRBJ2-1|-|TRBV11-3|-
CASSPSPSSYNEQFF
TGTGCCAGCAGCCCCTCACCGAGCTCCTACAATGAGCAGTTCTTC
>TRBJ2-1|few|TRBV5-5|TRBD1
CASSQDRVNEQFF
TGTGCCAGCAGCCAAGACAGGGTCAATGAGCAGTTCTTC
>TRBJ2-3|-|TRBV30|-
CAWSLSSDTQYF
TGTGCCTGGAGTCTGTCCTCAGATACGCAGTATTTT
>TRBJ2-2|few|TRBV5-1|TRBD1
CASSSGQGGNTGELFF
TGCGCCAGCAGCAGCGGACAGGGTGGGAACACCGGGGAGCTGTTTTTT
>TRBJ1-4|few|TRBV6-1|TRBD1
CASSLTGNKEKLFF
TGTGCCAGCAGCTTGACAGGGAACAAGGAAAAACTGTTTTTT
>TRBJ1-2|few|TRBV27|-
CASSLSAGFGYTF
TGTGCCAGCAGTTTATCGGCGGGATTCGGCTACACCTTC
>TRBJ1-5|few|TRBV6-1|-
CASSEEAGRGRPQHF
TGTGCCAGCAGTGAAGAGGCGGGACGAGGTAGGCCCCAGCATTTT
>TRBJ1-6|-|TRBV19|-
CATHESSYNSPLHF
TGTGCGACACACGAGAGCTCCTATAATTCACCCCTCCACTTT
>TRBJ1-2|-|TRBV5-1|TRBD1
CASSPGDSYGYTF
TGCGCCAGCAGCCCCGGGGACAGCTATGGCTACACCTTC
>TRBJ2-5|-|TRBV28|TRBD1
CASRGQGGGETQYF
TGTGCCAGCAGGGGACAGGGTGGAGGTGAGACCCAGTACTTC